A selection of T cell receptor beta chains follows, all from one sample in a study of shared clonotypes between healthy human individuals. Measured with immunoSEQ multiplex PCR; TCRdb has only the in-frame clones, and not every one. The sample has approximately 1,000,000 clones, about 80% seen once. Sample: memory CD4+ T cells from PBMCs. These receptors were taken from a man younger than 30 in good health. Some clones in this sample may be carry-over from other donors' samples. The CDR3 runs from the conserved cysteine through the conserved F or W. The D gene is left open where the match is weak. For some rows the clone size is stated as once, few or many, or as a class when expanded; others skip it.

clone_size	v_call	j_call	d_call	cdr3_aa	cdr3_nt
.	TRBV6-5	TRBJ2-5	.	CASSYSFHQETQYF	TGTGCCAGCAGTTACTCGTTCCACCAAGAGACCCAGTACTTC
.	TRBV27	TRBJ2-3	.	CATERRAGARGTQYF	TGTGCCACCGAAAGACGTGCTGGGGCGCGAGGTACGCAGTATTTT
once	TRBV7-9	TRBJ2-7	.	CASSLVHGSSYEQYF	TGTGCCAGCAGCTTAGTCCACGGAAGCTCCTACGAGCAGTACTTC
.	TRBV7-2	TRBJ2-7	TRBD2	CASSLAPGLAGGPLRNEQYF	TGTGCCAGCAGCTTAGCGCCGGGTCTAGCGGGAGGCCCGCTGCGCAACGAGCAGTACTTC
once	TRBV5-6	TRBJ2-4	.	CASSLDQGGGTKNIQYF	TGTGCCAGCAGCTTGGACCAGGGAGGTGGGACCAAAAACATTCAGTACTTC
.	TRBV18	TRBJ2-7	.	CASSGGRGYEQYF	TGTGCCAGCTCAGGAGGGCGGGGATACGAGCAGTACTTC
.	TRBV7-2	TRBJ1-4	.	CASSLVGRADHNEKLFF	TGTGCCAGCAGCTTAGTAGGTCGTGCAGATCACAATGAAAAACTGTTTTTT
.	TRBV7-8	TRBJ2-1	TRBD2	CATLERGRYNEQFF	TGTGCCACCCTCGAGCGGGGAAGGTACAATGAGCAGTTCTTC
.	TRBV18	TRBJ2-1	.	CASSAQTEGEQFF	TGTGCCAGCTCAGCACAAACGGAAGGTGAGCAGTTCTTC
few	TRBV18	TRBJ1-3	.	CASSPPGQLPGNTIYF	TGTGCCAGCTCACCTCCGGGACAACTGCCTGGAAACACCATATATTTT
.	TRBV7-2	TRBJ2-3	.	CASSLVQANTQYF	TGTGCCAGCAGCTTAGTTCAAGCAAATACGCAGTATTTT
few	TRBV9	TRBJ2-2	.	CASSVVAGGTGELFF	TGTGCCAGCAGCGTAGTGGCAGGTGGGACCGGGGAGCTGTTTTTT
many	TRBV29-1	TRBJ1-1	.	CSAGRMGGNTEAFF	TGCAGCGCAGGACGTATGGGAGGGAACACTGAAGCTTTCTTT
few	TRBV11-2	TRBJ2-5	.	CASSEFSGQETQYF	TGTGCCAGCAGCGAGTTTAGTGGCCAAGAGACCCAGTACTTC
.	TRBV29-1	TRBJ1-4	.	CSVEIGGSEKLFF	TGCAGCGTTGAAATCGGGGGCAGTGAAAAACTGTTTTTT
few	TRBV27	TRBJ2-3	.	CASSLRGRADTQYF	TGTGCCAGCAGTTTGCGTGGCAGGGCAGATACGCAGTATTTT
.	TRBV19	TRBJ2-7	.	CATQLMGEQYF	TGTGCCACTCAGCTAATGGGGGAGCAGTACTTC
.	TRBV5-4	TRBJ2-7	.	CASSLHRLAGEQYF	TGTGCCAGCAGCTTGCATCGGCTCGCGGGGGAGCAGTACTTC
once	TRBV15	TRBJ2-7	TRBD2	CATSKLADTHEQYF	TGTGCCACCAGCAAACTAGCGGATACCCACGAGCAGTACTTC
.	TRBV18	TRBJ2-7	.	CASSRQGGQGYEQYF	TGTGCCAGCTCACGCCAGGGGGGGCAAGGCTACGAGCAGTACTTC
few	TRBV4-2	TRBJ1-2	.	CASSQDYRPGEDGYTF	TGTGCCAGCAGCCAAGACTATCGGCCAGGGGAGGATGGCTACACCTTC
.	TRBV7-3	TRBJ2-1	TRBD2	CASSLAGLAALGEQFF	TGTGCCAGCAGCTTAGCCGGACTAGCGGCCTTGGGGGAGCAGTTCTTC
.	TRBV6-5	TRBJ1-2	.	CASSYRGRYGYTF	TGTGCCAGCAGTTACCGAGGAAGGTACGGCTACACCTTC
.	TRBV27	TRBJ2-7	TRBD1	CASSLKPGTGGIYEQYF	TGTGCCAGCAGTTTAAAACCCGGGACAGGGGGAATCTACGAGCAGTACTTC
.	TRBV27	TRBJ1-2	.	CASSPQIRAANYGYTF	TGTGCCAGCAGTCCCCAAATCCGGGCAGCTAATTATGGCTACACCTTC
.	TRBV5-1	TRBJ2-7	.	CASSLALQGSSYEQYF	TGCGCCAGCAGCTTGGCCTTACAGGGCAGCTCCTACGAGCAGTACTTC
.	TRBV7-8	TRBJ2-1	TRBD1	CASSLGTGAREQFF	TGTGCCAGCAGCTTAGGCACAGGGGCCAGGGAGCAGTTCTTC
.	TRBV27	TRBJ1-1	.	CASSSLLNTEAFF	TGTGCCAGCAGTTCGCTTCTGAACACTGAAGCTTTCTTT
.	TRBV7-8	TRBJ2-2	.	CASSLAVPTGVVVGELFF	TGTGCCAGCAGCTTAGCCGTTCCTACAGGTGTGGTGGTGGGGGAGCTGTTTTTT
.	TRBV5-6	TRBJ2-7	TRBD2	CASSLAGAPRQYF	TGTGCCAGCAGCTTAGCGGGAGCGCCCCGGCAGTACTTC
once	TRBV28	TRBJ2-3	.	CASSEPRNTQYF	TGTGCCAGCAGTGAGCCGCGGAATACGCAGTATTTT
.	TRBV5-1	TRBJ1-1	TRBD1	CASSLTQGAYTEAFF	TGCGCCAGCAGCTTAACACAGGGGGCCTACACTGAAGCTTTCTTT
.	TRBV4-1	TRBJ2-5	TRBD2	CASSRGLAGTGGPKETQYF	TGCGCCAGCAGCCGGGGACTAGCGGGAACCGGGGGACCCAAAGAGACCCAGTACTTC
once	TRBV5-4	TRBJ2-7	.	CASSLSRNEQYF	TGTGCCAGCAGCTTGAGTAGAAACGAGCAGTACTTC
.	TRBV28	TRBJ1-5	TRBD1	CASSSRTGPRQPQHF	TGTGCCAGCAGTTCAAGGACAGGCCCGCGTCAGCCCCAGCATTTT
.	TRBV29-1	TRBJ2-1	.	CSAGLGRKFF	TGCAGCGCTGGTTTGGGTCGGAAGTTCTTC
.	TRBV5-4	TRBJ1-2	TRBD1	CASSPQQGARGYTF	TGTGCCAGCAGCCCACAACAGGGGGCGCGTGGCTACACCTTC
.	TRBV6-5	TRBJ2-4	.	CASKGPPKNIQYF	TGTGCCAGCAAAGGACCACCTAAAAACATTCAGTACTTC
once	TRBV7-2	TRBJ2-5	TRBD1	CASSKGQGYQETQYF	TGTGCCAGCAGCAAGGGACAGGGGTACCAAGAGACCCAGTACTTC
many	TRBV7-2	TRBJ2-7	.	CASSLMLGGNEQYF	TGTGCCAGCAGCTTGATGTTAGGGGGGAACGAGCAGTACTTC
.	TRBV7-9	TRBJ1-2	TRBD1	CASRPTGEGGYTF	TGTGCCAGCAGACCTACAGGGGAGGGCGGCTACACCTTC
.	TRBV7-9	TRBJ2-3	.	CAEMGLLSADTQYF	TGTGCGGAGATGGGGCTATTGAGCGCAGATACGCAGTATTTT
.	TRBV7-2	TRBJ1-3	TRBD1	CASSPDRPIGNTIYF	TGTGCCAGCAGCCCGGACAGGCCTATTGGAAACACCATATATTTT
.	TRBV19	TRBJ1-5	.	CASRPAGSKSNQPQHF	TGTGCCAGTAGACCTGCAGGGTCTAAAAGCAATCAGCCCCAGCATTTT
.	TRBV6-4	TRBJ2-2	.	CASSPTGSGGELFF	TGTGCCAGCAGTCCAACAGGGTCGGGCGGGGAGCTGTTTTTT
once	TRBV23-1	TRBJ2-5	.	CASGQETQYF	TGCGCCAGCGGTCAAGAGACCCAGTACTTC